This section outlines one T cell receptor beta chain sequence together with its context. The germline gives CDR1 SGHRS, CDR2 YFSETQ. The CDR3 covers 17 residues. After removal of 2 bases from V and 2 bases from J, the junction contained 11 bases not matched to a gene. These data belong to a study of blood T cell repertoires in COVID-19. Study-wide background: The samples span acute and convalescent COVID-19 from the United States, Italy and Spain. PBMCs, B-cell-depleted T cells, or T cells provided the cDNA or gDNA that made up the material.

Original analysis: Amplification of reference gene primers was used by the study to estimate nucleated cell counts. The method was immunoSEQ multiplex PCR; TCRdb's version includes in-frame clones alone and lacks a portion of them. V, J and clone size reflect that table, while D and trimming were determined from the DNA. Here the sample spans 110,000 to 150,000 clones, around 90% being singletons. The sequence was collected from an older man with acute or convalescent COVID-19. Sequencing was done on a sample of peripheral blood. The rearrangement links TRBV5-1 to TRBJ2-3; TRBD2 agrees at 7 bases. The DNA of the CDR3 is TGCGCCAGCAGCTTCCTGAGCGGGGTTTCCTTCACAGATACGCAGTATTTT. It codes for CASSFLSGVSFTDTQYF. Drawing the rest from reference TRBV5-1 and TRBJ2-3, the complete variable domain is KAGVTQTPRYLIKTRGQQVTLSCSPISGHRSVSWYQQTPGQGLQFLFEYFSETQRNKGNFPGRFSGRQFSNSRSEMNVSTLELGDSALYLCASSFLSGVSFTDTQYFGPGTRLTVL.